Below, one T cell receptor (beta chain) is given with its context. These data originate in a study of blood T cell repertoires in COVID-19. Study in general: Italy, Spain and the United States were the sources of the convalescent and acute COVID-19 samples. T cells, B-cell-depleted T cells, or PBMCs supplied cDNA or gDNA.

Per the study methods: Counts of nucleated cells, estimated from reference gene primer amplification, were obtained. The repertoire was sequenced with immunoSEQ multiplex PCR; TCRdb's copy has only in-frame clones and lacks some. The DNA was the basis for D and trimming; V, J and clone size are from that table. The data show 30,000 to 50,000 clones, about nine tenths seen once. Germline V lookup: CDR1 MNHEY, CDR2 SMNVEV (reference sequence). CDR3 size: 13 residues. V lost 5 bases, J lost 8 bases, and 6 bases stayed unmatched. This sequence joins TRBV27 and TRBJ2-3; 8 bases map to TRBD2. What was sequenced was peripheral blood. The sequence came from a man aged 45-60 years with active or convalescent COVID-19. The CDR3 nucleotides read TGTGCCAGCAGTCCGACTAGCGTAATTACGCAGTATTTT. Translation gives CASSPTSVITQYF.